This note documents a single T cell receptor (beta chain) sequence. Trimming shortened V by 2 bases and J by 0 bases, and 9 bases separated the two germline ends. The CDR3 is made up of 15 amino acids. Germline-derived CDR1 and CDR2 are MGHRA and YSYEKL. Measured with immunoSEQ multiplex PCR; TCRdb has only the in-frame clones, and not every one. Of 16,000 or so clones listed, around 88% are singletons. This sample is drawn from a study of OX40 agonist ivuxolimab in advanced cancers. Material: CD4+ or CD8+ T cells sorted from blood, obtained in a trial of the OX40 agonist ivuxolimab. V is TRBV4-1 and J is TRBJ2-3; D is ambiguous. This TCR was sampled from an adult with an advanced solid tumor such as melanoma, head and neck, liver or kidney cancer. The CDR3 DNA reads as TGCGCCAGCAGCCAATCCGGTGCTAGCACAGATACGCAGTATTTT. The encoded protein is CASSQSGASTDTQYF.